A selection of T cell receptor beta chains follows, all from one sample in a study of cytomegalovirus exposure and HLA in healthy donors. Profiling relied on immunoSEQ multiplex PCR, and the TCRdb table lists in-frame clones only, not all of them. The data contain around 140,000 clones, approximately 10% of them singletons. The source material was PBMCs. These receptors were collected from a woman aged 40 to 50 in good health and CMV-seropositive. The CDR3 runs from the conserved cysteine through the conserved F or W. A D gene is named only where the DNA matches it firmly. The size field is filled for only some rows; it gives once, few, many or a size class.

clone size	D gene	J gene	V gene	CDR3 protein	CDR3 DNA
few	-	TRBJ2-5	TRBV5-1	CASSFVTSRMEETQYF	TGCGCCAGCAGCTTCGTGACTAGTCGAATGGAAGAGACCCAGTACTTC
-	TRBD2	TRBJ2-7	TRBV4-3	CASSQVGGGRHEQYF	TGCGCCAGCAGCCAAGTTGGGGGGGGGAGGCACGAGCAGTACTTC
few	TRBD2	TRBJ2-3	TRBV5-6	CASSSGLPTNTQYF	TGTGCCAGCAGCTCGGGACTACCCACGAATACGCAGTATTTT
few	-	TRBJ2-3	TRBV6-4	CASSDGPGTDTQYF	TGTGCCAGCAGTGACGGGCCAGGGACAGATACGCAGTATTTT
-	TRBD2	TRBJ2-1	TRBV7-2	CASSLVGGGAANEQFF	TGTGCCAGCAGCTTAGTAGGCGGGGGGGCGGCCAATGAGCAGTTCTTC
few	-	TRBJ2-2	TRBV11-3	CASSLEAGTGELFF	TGTGCCAGCAGCTTAGAGGCGGGGACCGGGGAGCTGTTTTTT
-	TRBD1	TRBJ2-3	TRBV2	CASSPLGQGTDTQYF	TGTGCCAGCAGTCCTCTGGGACAGGGCACAGATACGCAGTATTTT
few	TRBD1	TRBJ2-7	TRBV6-1	CASSDLGQGYEQYF	TGTGCCAGCAGTGACCTGGGACAGGGTTACGAGCAGTACTTC
-	-	TRBJ2-1	TRBV18	CASSLFSSTINEQFF	TGTGCCAGCTCACTATTCTCGAGTACCATCAATGAGCAGTTCTTC
-	TRBD1	TRBJ2-2	TRBV6-1	CASTWTGLTGELFF	TGTGCCAGCACCTGGACAGGGCTCACCGGGGAGCTGTTTTTT
-	-	TRBJ1-5	TRBV7-6	CASSPRGTDQPQHF	TGTGCCAGCAGCCCTAGGGGGACCGATCAGCCCCAGCATTTT
-	-	TRBJ2-6	TRBV21-1	CASSTWDIGSGANVLTF	TGTGCCAGCAGCACGTGGGACATAGGTTCTGGGGCCAACGTCCTGACTTTC
few	-	TRBJ1-2	TRBV25-1	CASSDTGVGYTF	TGTGCCAGCAGTGACACGGGGGTTGGCTACACCTTC
-	TRBD1	TRBJ2-7	TRBV7-9	CASSLGTETYEQYF	TGTGCCAGCAGCTTGGGGACAGAAACCTACGAGCAGTACTTC
few	TRBD2	TRBJ2-7	TRBV4-1	CASSQGHGGAFSYEQYF	TGCGCCAGCAGCCAAGGTCACGGGGGGGCGTTCTCCTACGAGCAGTACTTC
-	-	TRBJ2-7	TRBV7-6	CASSLAVAGYSYEQYF	TGTGCCAGCAGCTTAGCCGTGGCGGGGTACTCCTACGAGCAGTACTTC
-	-	TRBJ1-2	TRBV5-6	CASSLVAGAYYGYTF	TGTGCCAGCAGCTTGGTGGCAGGGGCATACTATGGCTACACCTTC
many	-	TRBJ2-7	TRBV27	CASSYRASWEQYF	TGTGCCAGCAGTTACAGGGCCTCTTGGGAGCAGTACTTC
few	-	TRBJ2-3	TRBV11-2	CASSRRGATGTDTQYF	TGTGCCAGCTCGCGACGGGGGGCAACAGGGACAGATACGCAGTATTTT
-	-	TRBJ2-7	TRBV15	CATSQGLPSYEQYF	TGTGCCACCAGCCAGGGGCTTCCCTCCTACGAGCAGTACTTC
-	-	TRBJ2-7	TRBV6-5	CASRQGYEQYF	TGTGCCAGCAGGCAGGGCTACGAGCAGTACTTC
few	-	TRBJ2-2	TRBV5-1	CASSLVGTPGELFF	TGCGCCAGCAGCTTGGTTGGCACCCCCGGGGAGCTGTTTTTT
-	-	TRBJ1-5	TRBV10-2	CASSDPGGNNQPQHF	TGCGCCAGCAGTGACCCGGGGGGAAACAATCAGCCCCAGCATTTT
-	-	TRBJ2-1	TRBV18	CASSPPQEESSYNEQFF	TGTGCCAGCTCACCACCGCAGGAGGAGAGCTCCTACAATGAGCAGTTCTTC
-	TRBD1	TRBJ1-2	TRBV25-1	CASRGTGGYYGYTF	TGTGCCAGCAGGGGAACAGGGGGCTACTATGGCTACACCTTC
few	-	TRBJ2-4	TRBV5-1	CASSLNTVGAKNIQYF	TGCGCCAGCAGCTTGAACACAGTTGGAGCCAAAAACATTCAGTACTTC
few	TRBD1	TRBJ1-1	TRBV7-6	CASSDRAEGTEAFF	TGTGCCAGCAGCGACAGGGCCGAGGGCACTGAAGCTTTCTTT
few	-	TRBJ2-7	TRBV11-2	CASSLGRDTREYF	TGTGCCAGCAGCTTAGGACGGGACACACGGGAGTACTTC
few	-	TRBJ1-2	TRBV2	CASSLPGYTF	TGTGCCAGCAGCCTACCAGGCTACACCTTC
-	-	TRBJ2-5	TRBV7-2	CASSLVRETQYF	TGTGCCAGCAGCTTAGTTCGGGAGACCCAGTACTTC
few	TRBD1	TRBJ2-2	TRBV2	CASRGYWTGANTGELFF	TGTGCCAGCAGAGGTTATTGGACAGGGGCTAACACCGGGGAGCTGTTTTTT
-	TRBD2	TRBJ2-3	TRBV27	CATGRRSTDTQYF	TGTGCCACCGGGAGGCGTAGCACAGATACGCAGTATTTT
few	-	TRBJ2-2	TRBV5-8	CASRVRVNTGELFF	TGTGCCAGCAGGGTCAGGGTGAACACCGGGGAGCTGTTTTTT
few	TRBD1	TRBJ1-2	TRBV5-1	CASSQRDSYGYTF	TGCGCCAGCAGCCAACGGGACAGCTATGGCTACACCTTC
few	-	TRBJ2-3	TRBV7-2	CASSLQSGFTDTQYF	TGTGCCAGCAGCCTTCAAAGCGGGTTCACAGATACGCAGTATTTT
few	-	TRBJ1-4	TRBV28	CASSSPRSSGGEKLFF	TGTGCCAGCAGTTCCCCCCGCTCGAGCGGGGGTGAAAAACTGTTTTTT
-	-	TRBJ1-5	TRBV7-9	CASSSTENQPQHF	TGTGCCAGCAGCTCCACGGAGAATCAGCCCCAGCATTTT
few	TRBD1	TRBJ1-6	TRBV6-5	CASSFHRGAGNSPLHF	TGTGCCAGCAGTTTCCACAGGGGGGCGGGAAATTCACCCCTCCACTTT
few	TRBD2	TRBJ2-7	TRBV27	CASRAGVVKSYEQYF	TGTGCCAGCAGGGCGGGGGTGGTAAAATCCTACGAGCAGTACTTC
few	-	TRBJ1-2	TRBV6-5	CASRSQGINYGYTF	TGTGCCAGCAGGTCCCAGGGGATTAACTATGGCTACACCTTC
few	TRBD2	TRBJ2-5	TRBV19	CASSITGGAQTQYF	TGTGCCAGTAGTATAACCGGGGGGGCGCAGACCCAGTACTTC
few	TRBD1	TRBJ2-5	TRBV6-6	CASSYRGQGGETQYF	TGTGCCAGCAGTTACCGGGGACAGGGGGGAGAGACCCAGTACTTC
-	-	TRBJ2-2	TRBV7-2	CASSPSGAGELFF	TGTGCCAGCAGCCCCAGCGGAGCCGGGGAGCTGTTTTTT
few	TRBD1	TRBJ1-5	TRBV27	CASSLRPGGDQPQHF	TGTGCCAGCAGTTTACGTCCAGGGGGTGATCAGCCCCAGCATTTT
-	-	TRBJ2-2	TRBV10-3	CAISDRGDGELFF	TGTGCCATCAGTGACAGGGGGGACGGGGAGCTGTTTTTT
few	TRBD1	TRBJ2-1	TRBV12-5	CASGHSKDRVYNEQFF	TGTGCTAGTGGCCACAGTAAGGACAGGGTCTACAATGAGCAGTTCTTC